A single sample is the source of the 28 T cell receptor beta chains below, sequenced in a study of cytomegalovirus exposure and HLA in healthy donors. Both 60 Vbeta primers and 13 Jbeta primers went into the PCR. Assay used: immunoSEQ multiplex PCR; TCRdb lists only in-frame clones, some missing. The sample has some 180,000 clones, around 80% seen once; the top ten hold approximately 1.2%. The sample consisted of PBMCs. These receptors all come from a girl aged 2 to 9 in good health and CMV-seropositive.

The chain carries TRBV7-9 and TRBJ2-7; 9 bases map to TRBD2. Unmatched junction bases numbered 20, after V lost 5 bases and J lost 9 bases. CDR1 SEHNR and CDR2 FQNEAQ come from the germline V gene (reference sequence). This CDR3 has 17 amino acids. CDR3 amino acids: CASSPTYGSGSPPGQYF. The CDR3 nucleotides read TGTGCCAGCAGCCCAACGTATGGTAGCGGGAGCCCGCCGGGGCAGTACTTC.

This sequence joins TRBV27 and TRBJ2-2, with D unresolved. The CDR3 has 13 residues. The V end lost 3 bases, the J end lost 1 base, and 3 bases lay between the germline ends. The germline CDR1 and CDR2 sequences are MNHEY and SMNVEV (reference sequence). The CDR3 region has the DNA TGTGCCAGCAGTTTTATGAACACCGGGGAGCTGTTTTTT. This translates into CASSFMNTGELFF.

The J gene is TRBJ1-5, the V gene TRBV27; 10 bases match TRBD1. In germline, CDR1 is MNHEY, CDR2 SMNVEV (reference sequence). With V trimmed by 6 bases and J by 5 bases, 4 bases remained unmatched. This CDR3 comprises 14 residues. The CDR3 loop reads CASSLGQGYQPQHF. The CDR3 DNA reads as TGTGCCAGCAGCCTGGGACAGGGGTATCAGCCCCAGCATTTT.

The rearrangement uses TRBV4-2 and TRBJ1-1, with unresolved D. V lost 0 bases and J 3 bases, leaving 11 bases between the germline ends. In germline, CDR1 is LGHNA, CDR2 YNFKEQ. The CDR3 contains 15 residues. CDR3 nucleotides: TGTGCCAGCAGCCAAGATCGGGAGGGATACACTGAAGCTTTCTTT. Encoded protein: CASSQDREGYTEAFF.

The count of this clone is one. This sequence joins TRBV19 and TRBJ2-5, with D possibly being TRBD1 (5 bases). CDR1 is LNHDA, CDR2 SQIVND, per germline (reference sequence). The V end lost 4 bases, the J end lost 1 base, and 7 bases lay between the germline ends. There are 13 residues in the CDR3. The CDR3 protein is CASSRGFQETQYF. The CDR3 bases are TGTGCCAGTAGTAGGGGCTTCCAAGAGACCCAGTACTTC.

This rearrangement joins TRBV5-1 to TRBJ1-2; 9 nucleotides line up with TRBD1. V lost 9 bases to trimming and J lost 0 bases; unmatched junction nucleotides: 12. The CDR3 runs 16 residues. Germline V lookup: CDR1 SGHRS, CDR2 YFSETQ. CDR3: CATTQPGTGTNYGYTF. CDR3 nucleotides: TGCGCCACCACTCAGCCCGGGACAGGGACTAACTATGGCTACACCTTC.

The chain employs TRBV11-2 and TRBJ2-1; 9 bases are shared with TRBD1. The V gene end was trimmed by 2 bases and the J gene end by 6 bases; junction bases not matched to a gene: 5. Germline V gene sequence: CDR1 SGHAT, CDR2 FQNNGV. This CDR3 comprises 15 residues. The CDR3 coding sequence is TGTGCCAGCAGCTTAACACAGGGGGCCATCAATGAGCAGTTCTTC. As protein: CASSLTQGAINEQFF.

The CDR3 spells CASRLGRGGFTEAFF. For the CDR3, the DNA is TGTGCCAGCCGCCTCGGGCGTGGAGGATTCACTGAAGCTTTCTTT. The chain combines TRBV5-4 with TRBJ1-1; D remains unclear. Trimming took 7 bases from V and 4 from J, leaving 20 bases between them. The CDR3 has 15 residues. Germline CDR1 is SGHNT and CDR2 is YYREEE (reference sequence).

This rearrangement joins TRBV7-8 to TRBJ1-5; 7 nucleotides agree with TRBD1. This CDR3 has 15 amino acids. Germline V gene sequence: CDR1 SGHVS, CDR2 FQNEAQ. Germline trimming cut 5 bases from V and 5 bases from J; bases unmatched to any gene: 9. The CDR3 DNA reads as TGTGCCAGCAGCCGAGAAGGGACAGAGGATCAGCCCCAGCATTTT. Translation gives CASSREGTEDQPQHF.

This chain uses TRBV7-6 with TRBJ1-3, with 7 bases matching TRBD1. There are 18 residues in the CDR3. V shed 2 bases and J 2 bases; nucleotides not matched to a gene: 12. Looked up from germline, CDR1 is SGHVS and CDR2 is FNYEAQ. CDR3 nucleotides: TGTGCCAGCAGCTTAAGTCGAGGGGGCGCACGGGCTGGAAACACCATATATTTT. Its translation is CASSLSRGGARAGNTIYF.

CDR3 bases: TGCGCCAGCAGCCAACTAACAGTAACCTACGAGCAGTACTTC. Translated: CASSQLTVTYEQYF. The V gene is TRBV4-1, the J gene TRBJ2-7; unclear D gene. V lost 2 bases and J lost 2, with 10 bases in between. This CDR3 spans 14 amino acids. The germline gives CDR1 MGHRA, CDR2 YSYEKL.

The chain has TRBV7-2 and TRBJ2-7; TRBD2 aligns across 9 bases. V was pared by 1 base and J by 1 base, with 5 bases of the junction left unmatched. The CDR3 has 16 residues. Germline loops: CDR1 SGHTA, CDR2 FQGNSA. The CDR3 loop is CASSLEGTSWSYEQYF. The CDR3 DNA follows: TGTGCCAGCAGCTTAGAGGGGACTAGCTGGTCCTACGAGCAGTACTTC.

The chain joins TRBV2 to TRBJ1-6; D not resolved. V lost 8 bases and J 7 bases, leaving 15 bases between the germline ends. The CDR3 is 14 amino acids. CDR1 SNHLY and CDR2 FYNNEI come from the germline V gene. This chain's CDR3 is CASLLLSNNSPLHF. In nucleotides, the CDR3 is TGTGCCAGCCTCCTTCTAAGTAACAATTCACCCCTCCACTTT.

The CDR3 sequence: CASTYRGRTDEQYF. In DNA, the CDR3 is TGTGCCAGCACGTACAGGGGGCGGACCGACGAGCAGTACTTC. The chain uses TRBV6-6 and TRBJ2-7, with TRBD1 matching 9 bases. The CDR3 has 14 amino acids. V was clipped by 7 bases and J by 5 bases; unmatched bases: 9. The germline V gene encodes CDR1 MNHNY and CDR2 SVGAGI (reference sequence).

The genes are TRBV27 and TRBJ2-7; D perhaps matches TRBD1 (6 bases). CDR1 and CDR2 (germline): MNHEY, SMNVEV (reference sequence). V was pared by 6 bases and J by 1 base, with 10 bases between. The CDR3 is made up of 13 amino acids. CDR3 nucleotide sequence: TGTGCCAGCAGAACAGGGCCATCCTACGAGCAGTACTTC. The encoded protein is CASRTGPSYEQYF.

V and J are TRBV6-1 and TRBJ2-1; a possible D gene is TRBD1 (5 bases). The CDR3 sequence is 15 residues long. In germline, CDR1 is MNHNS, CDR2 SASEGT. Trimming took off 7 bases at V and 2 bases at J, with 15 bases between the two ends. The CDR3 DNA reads TGTGCCAGCAAAGAACAGGCCTTCGCCTACAATGAGCAGTTCTTC. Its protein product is CASKEQAFAYNEQFF.

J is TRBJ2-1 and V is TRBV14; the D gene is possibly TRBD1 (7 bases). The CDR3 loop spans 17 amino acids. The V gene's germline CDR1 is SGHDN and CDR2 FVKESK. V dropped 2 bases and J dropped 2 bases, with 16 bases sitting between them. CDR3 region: CASSQLGGRGAYNEQFF. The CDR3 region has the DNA TGTGCCAGCAGCCAATTGGGGGGCAGGGGGGCCTACAATGAGCAGTTCTTC.

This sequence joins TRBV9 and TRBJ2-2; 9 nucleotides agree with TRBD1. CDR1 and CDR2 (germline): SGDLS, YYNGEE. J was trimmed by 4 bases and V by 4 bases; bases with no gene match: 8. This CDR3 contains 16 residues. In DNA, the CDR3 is TGTGCCAGCAGCAAAACAGGGGGCGGGATCACCGGGGAGCTGTTTTTT. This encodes CASSKTGGGITGELFF.

CDR3 loop: CASSFSEKLFF. The DNA of the CDR3 is TGTGCCAGCAGTTTTAGTGAAAAACTGTTTTTT. This chain joins TRBV6-5 and TRBJ1-4; D gene ambiguous. The CDR3 is 11 amino acids. Germline-derived CDR1 and CDR2 are MNHEY and SVGAGI. The V gene lost 4 bases and the J gene lost 7 bases, with 4 bases spanning the gap.

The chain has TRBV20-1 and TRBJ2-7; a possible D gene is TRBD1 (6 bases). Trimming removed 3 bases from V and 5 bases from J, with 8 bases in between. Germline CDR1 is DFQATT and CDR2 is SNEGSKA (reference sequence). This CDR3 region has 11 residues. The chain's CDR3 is CSASGGHEQYF. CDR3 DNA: TGCAGTGCTAGTGGGGGCCACGAGCAGTACTTC.

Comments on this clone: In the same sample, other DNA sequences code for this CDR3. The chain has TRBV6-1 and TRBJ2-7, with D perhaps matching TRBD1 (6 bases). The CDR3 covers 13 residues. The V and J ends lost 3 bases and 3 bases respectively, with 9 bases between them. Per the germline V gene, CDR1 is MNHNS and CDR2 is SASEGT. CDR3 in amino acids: CASSDGRGYEQYF. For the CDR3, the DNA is TGTGCCAGCAGTGACGGCAGGGGCTACGAGCAGTACTTC.

The CDR3 loop reads CASSVYRDRGLSEAFF. The CDR3 coding sequence is TGTGCCAGCAGCGTATACCGGGACAGGGGTCTATCTGAAGCTTTCTTT. The chain links TRBV9 to TRBJ1-1; TRBD1 aligns across 10 bases. The V segment lost 1 base and the J segment 6 bases; nucleotides outside the gene matches: 9. CDR3 size: 16 residues. Germline lookup yields CDR1 SGDLS and CDR2 YYNGEE.

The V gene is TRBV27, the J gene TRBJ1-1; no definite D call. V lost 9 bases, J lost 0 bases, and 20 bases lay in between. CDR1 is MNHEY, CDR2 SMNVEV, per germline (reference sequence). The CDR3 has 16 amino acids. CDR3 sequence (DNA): TGTGCCAGAGGAGCACGGCGGCCCCAAATGAACACTGAAGCTTTCTTT. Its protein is CARGARRPQMNTEAFF.

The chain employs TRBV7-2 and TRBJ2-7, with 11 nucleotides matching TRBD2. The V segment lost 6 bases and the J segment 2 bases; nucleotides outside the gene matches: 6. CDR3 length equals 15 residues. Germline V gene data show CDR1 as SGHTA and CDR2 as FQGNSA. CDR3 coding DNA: TGTGCCAGCAGTTATACTAGCGGGGGAGCCTACGAGCAGTACTTC. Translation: CASSYTSGGAYEQYF.

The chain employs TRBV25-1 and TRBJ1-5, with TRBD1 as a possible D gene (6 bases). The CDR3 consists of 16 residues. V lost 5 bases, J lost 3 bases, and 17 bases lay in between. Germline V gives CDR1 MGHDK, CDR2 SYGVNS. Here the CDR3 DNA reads TGTGCCAGCAGTCCAAACCAGGACAGAGACAATCAGCCCCAGCATTTT. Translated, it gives CASSPNQDRDNQPQHF.

The CDR3 sequence is CASSRDLTSSYNEQFF. The CDR3 DNA follows: TGTGCCAGCAGCCGAGACTTGACTAGCTCCTACAATGAGCAGTTCTTC. This chain connects TRBV5-4 to TRBJ2-1, with D possibly being TRBD2 (6 bases). CDR3 length equals 16 residues. Per the germline V gene, CDR1 is SGHNT and CDR2 is YYREEE (reference sequence). V was clipped by 4 bases and J by 0 bases, with 14 bases between them. The full variable domain, in which reference TRBV5-4 and TRBJ2-1 provide the parts outside the CDR3, is ETGVTQSPTHLIKTRGQQVTLRCSSQSGHNTVSWYQQALGQGPQFIFQYYREEENGRGNFPPRFSGLQFPNYSSELNVNALELDDSALYLCASSRDLTSSYNEQFFGPGTRLTVL.

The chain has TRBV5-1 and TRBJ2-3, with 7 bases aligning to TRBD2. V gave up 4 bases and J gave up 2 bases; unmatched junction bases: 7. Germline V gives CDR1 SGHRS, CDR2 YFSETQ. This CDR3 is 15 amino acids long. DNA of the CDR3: TGCGCCAGCAGCGGACTAGGTTCTAACACAGATACGCAGTATTTT. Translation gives CASSGLGSNTDTQYF.

CDR3 nucleotide sequence: TGTGCCAGCAGCCCACGGACAGGGGGCATTGTAAAGACCCAGTACTTC. Amino acid sequence: CASSPRTGGIVKTQYF. The chain combines TRBV9 with TRBJ2-5, with 11 bases matching TRBD1. Germline V gene data show CDR1 as SGDLS and CDR2 as YYNGEE. There are 16 residues in the CDR3. With 4 bases clipped from V and 6 bases from J, the junction kept 11 bases outside the gene matches.